This TCR beta chain was retrieved from a study of T-cell reconstitution after alpha-beta-depleted transplantation in children. Germline CDR1 and CDR2: DFQATT and SNEGSKA (reference sequence). V dropped 0 bases and J dropped 4; count of bases not matched to a gene: 10. This CDR3 comprises 16 residues. As it was prepared, the TCRbeta library received unique molecular identifiers. TCRdb fed the PCR reads into MiXCR, producing one record per CDR3 protein. The table shows approximately 640,000 distinct CDR3 sequences, with roughly 17% occurring only once. The source of this sequence is a human donor who donated a stem cell graft to a child with acute myeloid leukemia. Sequenced here: PBMCs from the stem cell graft donor, sampled from the stem cell graft. This chain joins TRBV20-1 and TRBJ1-1; 8 bases match TRBD1. CDR3 DNA: TGCAGTGCTAGAGAATTCGACAGGGGAGATTTCACTGAAGCTTTCTTT. This codes for CSAREFDRGDFTEAFF.